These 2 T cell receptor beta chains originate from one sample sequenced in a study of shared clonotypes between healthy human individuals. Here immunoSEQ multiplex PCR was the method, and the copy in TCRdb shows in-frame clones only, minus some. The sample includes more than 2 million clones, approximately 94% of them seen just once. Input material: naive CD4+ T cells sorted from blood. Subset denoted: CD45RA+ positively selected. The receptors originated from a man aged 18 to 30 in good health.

The CDR3 reads CASSDPGRGQFF. The CDR3 bases are TGCGCCAGCAGTGACCCAGGGAGGGGGCAGTTCTTC. The rearrangement uses TRBV10-2 and TRBJ2-1, with TRBD2 matching over 7 bases. V lost 3 bases and J lost 12; bases outside the gene matches: 5. This CDR3 comprises 12 residues. Germline V gene lookup returns CDR1 WSHSY and CDR2 SAAADI.

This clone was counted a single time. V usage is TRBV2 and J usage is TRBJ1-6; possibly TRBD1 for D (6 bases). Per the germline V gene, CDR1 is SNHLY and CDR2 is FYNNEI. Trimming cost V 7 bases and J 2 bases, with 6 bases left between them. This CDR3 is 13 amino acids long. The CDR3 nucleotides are TGTGCCAGCACAGGGGCCTATAATTCACCCCTCCACTTT. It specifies CASTGAYNSPLHF.